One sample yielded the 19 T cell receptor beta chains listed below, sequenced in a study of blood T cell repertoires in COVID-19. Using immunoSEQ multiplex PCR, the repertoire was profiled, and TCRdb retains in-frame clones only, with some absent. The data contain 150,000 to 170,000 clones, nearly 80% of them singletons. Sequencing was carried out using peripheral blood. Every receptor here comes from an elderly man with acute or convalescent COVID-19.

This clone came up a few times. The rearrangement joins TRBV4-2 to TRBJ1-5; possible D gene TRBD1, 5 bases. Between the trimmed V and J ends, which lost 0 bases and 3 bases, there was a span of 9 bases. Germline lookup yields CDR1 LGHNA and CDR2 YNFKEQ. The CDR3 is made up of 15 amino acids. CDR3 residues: CASSQDSGYNQPQHF. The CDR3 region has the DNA TGTGCCAGCAGCCAAGATTCAGGGTACAATCAGCCCCAGCATTTT.

The CDR3 coding sequence is TGTGCCAGCAGCTTAATGGGACAGGGAGGGACCCAGTACTTC. It codes for CASSLMGQGGTQYF. The chain recombines TRBV7-2 with TRBJ2-5; TRBD1 aligns across 9 bases. This CDR3 has 14 residues. The V and J ends lost 2 bases and 7 bases, in that order; junction bases with no gene match: 5. The germline V gene encodes CDR1 SGHTA and CDR2 FQGNSA.

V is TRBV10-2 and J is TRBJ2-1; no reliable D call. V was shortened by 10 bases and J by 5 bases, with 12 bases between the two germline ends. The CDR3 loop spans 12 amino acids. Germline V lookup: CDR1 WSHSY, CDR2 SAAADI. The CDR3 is CATSRSDNEQFF. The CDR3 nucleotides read TGCGCCACCAGCCGGTCTGACAATGAGCAGTTCTTC.

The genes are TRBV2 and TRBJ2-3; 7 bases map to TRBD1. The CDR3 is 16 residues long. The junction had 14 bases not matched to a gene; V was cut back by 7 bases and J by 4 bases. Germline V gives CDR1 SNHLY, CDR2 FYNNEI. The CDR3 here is CASKRSQTGLADTQYF. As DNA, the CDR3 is TGTGCCAGCAAGAGATCCCAGACAGGGCTAGCAGATACGCAGTATTTT.

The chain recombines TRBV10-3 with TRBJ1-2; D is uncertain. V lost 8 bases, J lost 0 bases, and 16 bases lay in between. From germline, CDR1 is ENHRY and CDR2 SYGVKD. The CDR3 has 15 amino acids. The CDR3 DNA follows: TGTGCCATCGGGCAGTCTACAGTCCCTAACTATGGCTACACCTTC. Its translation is CAIGQSTVPNYGYTF.

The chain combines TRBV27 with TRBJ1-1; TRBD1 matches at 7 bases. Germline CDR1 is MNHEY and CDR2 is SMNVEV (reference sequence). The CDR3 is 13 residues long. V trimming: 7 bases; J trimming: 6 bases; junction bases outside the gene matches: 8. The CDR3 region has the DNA TGTGCCAGCAAAATACAGGGGAGCGCTGAAGCTTTCTTT. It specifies CASKIQGSAEAFF.

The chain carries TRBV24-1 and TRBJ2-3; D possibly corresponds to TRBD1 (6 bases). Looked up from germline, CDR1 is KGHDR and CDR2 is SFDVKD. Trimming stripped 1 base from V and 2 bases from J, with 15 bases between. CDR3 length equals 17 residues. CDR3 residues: CATSDFLAGAPTDTQYF. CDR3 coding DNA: TGTGCCACCAGTGATTTTCTGGCAGGGGCCCCCACAGATACGCAGTATTTT.

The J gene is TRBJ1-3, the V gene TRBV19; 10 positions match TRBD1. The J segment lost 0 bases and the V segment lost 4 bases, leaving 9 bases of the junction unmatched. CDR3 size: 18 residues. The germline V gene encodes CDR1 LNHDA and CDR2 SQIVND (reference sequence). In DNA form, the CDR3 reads TGTGCCAGTAGTACTACTCCCGGGACAGGGGTCTCTGGAAACACCATATATTTT. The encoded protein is CASSTTPGTGVSGNTIYF. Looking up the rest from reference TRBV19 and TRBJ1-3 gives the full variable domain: DGGITQSPKYLFRKEGQNVTLSCEQNLNHDAMYWYRQDPGQGLRLIYYSQIVNDFQKGDIAEGYSVSREKKESFPLTVTSAQKNPTAFYLCASSTTPGTGVSGNTIYFGEGSWLTVV.

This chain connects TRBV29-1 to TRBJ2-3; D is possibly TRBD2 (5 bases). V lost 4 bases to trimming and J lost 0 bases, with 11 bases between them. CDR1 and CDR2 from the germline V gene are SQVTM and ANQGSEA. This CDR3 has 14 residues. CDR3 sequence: CSVVSGISTDTQYF. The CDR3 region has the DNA TGCAGCGTTGTATCCGGGATTAGCACAGATACGCAGTATTTT.

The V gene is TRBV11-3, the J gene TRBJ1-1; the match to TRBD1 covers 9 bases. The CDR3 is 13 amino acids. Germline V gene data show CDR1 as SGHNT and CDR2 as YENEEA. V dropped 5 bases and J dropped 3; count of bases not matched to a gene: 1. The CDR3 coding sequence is TGTGCCAGCAGCGACAGGGGGTACACTGAAGCTTTCTTT. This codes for CASSDRGYTEAFF. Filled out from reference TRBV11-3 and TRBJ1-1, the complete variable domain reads EAGVVQSPRYKIIEKKQPVAFWCNPISGHNTLYWYLQNLGQGPELLIRYENEEAVDDSQLPKDRFSAERLKGVDSTLKIQPAELGDSAVYLCASSDRGYTEAFFGQGTRLTVV.

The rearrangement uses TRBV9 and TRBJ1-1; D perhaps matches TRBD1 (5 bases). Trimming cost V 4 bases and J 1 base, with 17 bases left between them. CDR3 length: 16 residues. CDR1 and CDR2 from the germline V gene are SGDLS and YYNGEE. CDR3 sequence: CASSHSQTQGNTEAFF. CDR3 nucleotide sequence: TGTGCCAGCAGCCACTCCCAAACTCAGGGGAACACTGAAGCTTTCTTT. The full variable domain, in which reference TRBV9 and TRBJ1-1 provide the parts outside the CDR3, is DSGVTQTPKHLITATGQRVTLRCSPRSGDLSVYWYQQSLDQGLQFLIQYYNGEERAKGNILERFSAQQFPDLHSELNLSSLELGDSALYFCASSHSQTQGNTEAFFGQGTRLTVV.

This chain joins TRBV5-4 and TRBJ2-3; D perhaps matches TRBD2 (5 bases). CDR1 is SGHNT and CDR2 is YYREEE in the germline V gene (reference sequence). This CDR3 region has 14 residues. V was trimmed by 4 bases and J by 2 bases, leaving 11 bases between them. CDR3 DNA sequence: TGTGCCAGCAGCCGGGATTTCGCCACAGATACGCAGTATTTT. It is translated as CASSRDFATDTQYF.

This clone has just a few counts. The CDR3 is CASATGPYNEQFF. CDR3 sequence (DNA): TGTGCCAGTGCGACAGGGCCATACAATGAGCAGTTCTTC. The rearrangement uses TRBV19 and TRBJ2-1; 7 bases are shared with TRBD1. Trimming removed 8 bases from V and 4 bases from J; junction bases left unmatched: 5. From germline, CDR1 is LNHDA and CDR2 SQIVND (reference sequence). The CDR3 runs to 13 residues.

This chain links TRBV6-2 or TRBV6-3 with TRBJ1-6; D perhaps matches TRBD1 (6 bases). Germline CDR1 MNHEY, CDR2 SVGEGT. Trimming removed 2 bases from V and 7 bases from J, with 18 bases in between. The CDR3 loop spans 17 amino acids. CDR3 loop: CASSYRGVRGVNSPLHF. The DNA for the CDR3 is TGTGCCAGCAGTTACAGGGGTGTCAGGGGAGTAAATTCACCCCTCCACTTT.

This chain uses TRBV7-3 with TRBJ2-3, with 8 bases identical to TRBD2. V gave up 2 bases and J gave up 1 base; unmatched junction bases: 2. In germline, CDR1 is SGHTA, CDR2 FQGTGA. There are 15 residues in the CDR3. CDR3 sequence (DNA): TGTGCCAGCAGCTTATCGGGGGGGCGCACAGATACGCAGTATTTT. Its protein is CASSLSGGRTDTQYF.

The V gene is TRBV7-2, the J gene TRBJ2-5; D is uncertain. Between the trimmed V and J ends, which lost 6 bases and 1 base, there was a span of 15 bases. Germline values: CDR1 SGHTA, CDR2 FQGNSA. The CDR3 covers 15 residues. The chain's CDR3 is CASSSFTGSQETQYF. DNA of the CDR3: TGTGCCAGCAGTTCCTTCACCGGGTCCCAAGAGACCCAGTACTTC.

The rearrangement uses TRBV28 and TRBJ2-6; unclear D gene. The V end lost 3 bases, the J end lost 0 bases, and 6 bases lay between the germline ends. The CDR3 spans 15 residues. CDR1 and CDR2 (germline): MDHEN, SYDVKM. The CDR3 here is CASSFSHSGANVLTF. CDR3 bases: TGTGCCAGCAGTTTCAGTCACTCTGGGGCCAACGTCCTGACTTTC. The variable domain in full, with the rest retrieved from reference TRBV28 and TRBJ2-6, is DVKVTQSSRYLVKRTGEKVFLECVQDMDHENMFWYRQDPGLGLRLIYFSYDVKMKEKGDIPEGYSVSREKKERFSLILESASTNQTSMYLCASSFSHSGANVLTFGAGSRLTVL.

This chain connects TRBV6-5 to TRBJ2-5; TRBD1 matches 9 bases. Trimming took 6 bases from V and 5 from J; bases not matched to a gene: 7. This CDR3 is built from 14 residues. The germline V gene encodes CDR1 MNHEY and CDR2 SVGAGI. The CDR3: CASRHGQGRETQYF. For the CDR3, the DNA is TGTGCCAGCAGACACGGACAGGGGAGGGAGACCCAGTACTTC.

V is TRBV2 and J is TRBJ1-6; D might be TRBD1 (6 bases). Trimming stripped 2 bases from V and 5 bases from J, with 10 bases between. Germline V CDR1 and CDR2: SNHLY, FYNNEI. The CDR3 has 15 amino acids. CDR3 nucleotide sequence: TGTGCCAGCAGTGAACAGGGGACACATAATTCACCCCTCCACTTT. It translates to CASSEQGTHNSPLHF.